This T cell receptor (beta chain) was identified in a study of CD8 T cells in Susac syndrome. Reverse transcription of roughly 0.45 to 1 ug RNA was performed with random hexamers. TCRdb reanalysed the immunoSEQ multiplex PCR reads using MiXCR and keeps one entry per CDR3 protein. Seen here are 300,000 to 350,000 distinct CDR3 sequences, around 90% observed once, and the top ten hold roughly 0.07%. CDR3 length equals 15 residues. The ends lost 3 bases at V and 8 bases at J; junction bases unmatched: 6. Germline V gene sequence: CDR1 LNHDA, CDR2 SQIVND (reference sequence). Material for sequencing was CD4+ T cells from PBMCs. The sequence came from a human donor with multiple sclerosis. The chain couples TRBV19 to TRBJ2-6, with 8 bases aligning to TRBD2. CDR3 sequence reads: CASSMLGGGSNVLTF. The CDR3 DNA reads as TGTGCCAGTAGTATGTTGGGCGGGGGGTCCAACGTCCTGACTTTC.